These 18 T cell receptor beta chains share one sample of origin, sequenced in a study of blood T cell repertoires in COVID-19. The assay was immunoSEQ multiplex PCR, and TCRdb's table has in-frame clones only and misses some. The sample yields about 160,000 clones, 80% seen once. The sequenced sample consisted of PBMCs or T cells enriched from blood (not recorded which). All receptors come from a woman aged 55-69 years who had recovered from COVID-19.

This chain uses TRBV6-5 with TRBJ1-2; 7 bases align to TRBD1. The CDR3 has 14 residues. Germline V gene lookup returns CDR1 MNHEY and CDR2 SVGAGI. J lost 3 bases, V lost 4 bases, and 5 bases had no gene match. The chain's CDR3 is CASSFGQAYYGYTF. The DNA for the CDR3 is TGTGCCAGCAGTTTCGGACAGGCTTACTATGGCTACACCTTC.

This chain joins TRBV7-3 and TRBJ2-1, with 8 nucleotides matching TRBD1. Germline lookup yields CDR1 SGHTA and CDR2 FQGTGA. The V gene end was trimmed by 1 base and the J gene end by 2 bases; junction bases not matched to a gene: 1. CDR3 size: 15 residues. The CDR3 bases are TGTGCCAGCAGCTTAAGCAGGGGGCCCTACAATGAGCAGTTCTTC. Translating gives CASSLSRGPYNEQFF.

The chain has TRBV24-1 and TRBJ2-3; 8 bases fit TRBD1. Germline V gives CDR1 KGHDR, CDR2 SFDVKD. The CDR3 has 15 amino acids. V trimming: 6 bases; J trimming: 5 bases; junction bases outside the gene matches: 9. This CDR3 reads CATSPKAGTGDTQYF. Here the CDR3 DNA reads TGTGCCACCAGTCCGAAGGCGGGGACAGGAGATACGCAGTATTTT.

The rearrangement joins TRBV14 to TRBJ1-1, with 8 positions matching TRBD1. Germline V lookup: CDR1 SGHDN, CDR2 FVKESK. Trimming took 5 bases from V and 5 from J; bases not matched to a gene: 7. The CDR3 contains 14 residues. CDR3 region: CASSYTGGQTEAFF. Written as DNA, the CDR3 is TGTGCCAGCAGCTACACAGGGGGGCAAACTGAAGCTTTCTTT.

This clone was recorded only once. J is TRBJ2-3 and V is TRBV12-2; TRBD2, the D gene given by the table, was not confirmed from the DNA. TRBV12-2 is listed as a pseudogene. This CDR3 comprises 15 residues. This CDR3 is CASLPGGSRTDTQYF. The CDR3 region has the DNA TGTGCAAGTCTCCCGGGGGGCAGCCGCACAGATACGCAGTATTTT.

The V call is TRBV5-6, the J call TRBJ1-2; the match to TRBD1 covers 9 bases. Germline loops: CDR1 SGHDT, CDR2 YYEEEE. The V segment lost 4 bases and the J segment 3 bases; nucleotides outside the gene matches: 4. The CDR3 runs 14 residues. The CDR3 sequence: CASSLGQGYYGYTF. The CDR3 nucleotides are TGTGCCAGCAGCCTTGGACAGGGGTACTATGGCTACACCTTC.

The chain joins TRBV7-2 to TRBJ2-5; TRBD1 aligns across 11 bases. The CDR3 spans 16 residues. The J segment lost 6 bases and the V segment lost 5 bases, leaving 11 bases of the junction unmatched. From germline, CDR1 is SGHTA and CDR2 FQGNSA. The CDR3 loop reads CASSDTTGTGGKTQYF. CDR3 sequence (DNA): TGTGCCAGCAGCGACACTACCGGGACAGGGGGAAAGACCCAGTACTTC.

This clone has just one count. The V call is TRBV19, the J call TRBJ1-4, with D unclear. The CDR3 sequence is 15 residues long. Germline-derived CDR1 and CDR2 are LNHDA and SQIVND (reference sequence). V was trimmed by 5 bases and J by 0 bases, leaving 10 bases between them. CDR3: CASSRSYSTNEKLFF. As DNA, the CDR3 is TGTGCCAGTAGTCGGAGCTACTCAACTAATGAAAAACTGTTTTTT.

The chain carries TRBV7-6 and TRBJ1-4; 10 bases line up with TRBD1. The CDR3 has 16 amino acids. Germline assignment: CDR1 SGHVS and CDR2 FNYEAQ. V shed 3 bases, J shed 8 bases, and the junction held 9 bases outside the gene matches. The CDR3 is CASSLGPGQGIEKLFF. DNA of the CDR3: TGTGCCAGCAGCTTGGGGCCGGGACAGGGGATAGAAAAACTGTTTTTT.

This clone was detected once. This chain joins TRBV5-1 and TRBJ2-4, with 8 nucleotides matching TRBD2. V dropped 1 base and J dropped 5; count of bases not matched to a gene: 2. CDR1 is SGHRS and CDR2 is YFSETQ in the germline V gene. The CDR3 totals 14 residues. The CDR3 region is CASSLSAGENIQYF. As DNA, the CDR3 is TGCGCCAGCAGCTTGTCAGCGGGGGAAAACATTCAGTACTTC.

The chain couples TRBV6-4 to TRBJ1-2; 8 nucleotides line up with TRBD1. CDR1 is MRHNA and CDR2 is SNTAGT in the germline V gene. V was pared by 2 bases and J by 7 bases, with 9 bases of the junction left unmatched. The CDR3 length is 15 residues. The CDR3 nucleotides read TGTGCCAGCAGTGACGAAGGGCAGGGGGCGTTTGGCTACACCTTC. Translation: CASSDEGQGAFGYTF.

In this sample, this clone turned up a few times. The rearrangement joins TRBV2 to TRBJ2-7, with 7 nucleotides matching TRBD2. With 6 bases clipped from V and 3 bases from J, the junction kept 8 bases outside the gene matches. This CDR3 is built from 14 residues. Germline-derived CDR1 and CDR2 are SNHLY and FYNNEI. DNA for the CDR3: TGTGCCAGCAGAGGCGGGGGTAGTGTCTACGAGCAGTACTTC. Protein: CASRGGGSVYEQYF.

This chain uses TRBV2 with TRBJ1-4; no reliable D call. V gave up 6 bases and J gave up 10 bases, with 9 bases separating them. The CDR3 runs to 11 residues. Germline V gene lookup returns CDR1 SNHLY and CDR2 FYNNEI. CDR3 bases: TGTGCCAGCAGAATGACGGGAAAACTGTTTTTT. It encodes CASRMTGKLFF. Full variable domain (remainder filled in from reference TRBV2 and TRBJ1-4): EPEVTQTPSHQVTQMGQEVILRCVPISNHLYFYWYRQILGQKVEFLVSFYNNEISEKSEIFDDQFSVERPDGSNFTLKIRSTKLEDSAMYFCASRMTGKLFFGSGTQLSVL.

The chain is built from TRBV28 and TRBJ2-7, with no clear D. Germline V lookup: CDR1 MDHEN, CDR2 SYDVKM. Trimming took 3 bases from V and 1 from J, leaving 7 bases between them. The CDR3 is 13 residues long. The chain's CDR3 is CASSLFGSYEQYF. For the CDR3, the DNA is TGTGCCAGCAGTTTGTTCGGGTCCTACGAGCAGTACTTC.

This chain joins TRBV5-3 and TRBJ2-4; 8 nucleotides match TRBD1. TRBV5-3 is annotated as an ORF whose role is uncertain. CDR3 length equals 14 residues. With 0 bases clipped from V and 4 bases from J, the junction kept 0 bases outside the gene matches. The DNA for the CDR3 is TGTGCCAGAAGCTTGGGACAGGGGAAAAACATTCAGTACTTC. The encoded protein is CARSLGQGKNIQYF.

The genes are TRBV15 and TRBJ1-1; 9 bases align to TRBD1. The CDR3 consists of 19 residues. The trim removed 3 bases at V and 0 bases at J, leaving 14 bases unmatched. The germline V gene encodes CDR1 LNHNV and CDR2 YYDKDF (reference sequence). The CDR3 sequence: CATSSRTGAQYGMNTEAFF. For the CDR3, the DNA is TGTGCCACCAGCAGTCGGACAGGGGCTCAGTACGGGATGAACACTGAAGCTTTCTTT.

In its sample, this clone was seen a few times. The chain's CDR3 is CASSRGDSLPYNEQFF. In DNA, the CDR3 is TGTGCCAGCAGCCGGGGGGACTCTCTCCCCTACAATGAGCAGTTCTTC. This rearrangement joins TRBV3-1 (or the pseudogene TRBV3-2) to TRBJ2-1; perhaps TRBD2 as D (6 bases). Looked up from germline, CDR1 is LGHDT and CDR2 is YNNKEL (reference sequence). With 4 bases removed from V and 2 bases from J, the gap between germline ends came to 15 bases. This CDR3 comprises 16 residues.

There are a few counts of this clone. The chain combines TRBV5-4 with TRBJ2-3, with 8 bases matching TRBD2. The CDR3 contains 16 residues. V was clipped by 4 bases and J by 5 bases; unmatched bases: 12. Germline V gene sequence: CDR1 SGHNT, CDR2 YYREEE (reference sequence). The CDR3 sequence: CASSLHPSGGLDTQYF. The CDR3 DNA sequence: TGTGCCAGCAGCCTACACCCCAGCGGGGGACTAGATACGCAGTATTTT.